This record concerns one T cell receptor (beta chain) sequence. Its antigen is still unknown. Losses at the gene ends were 2 bases for V and 0 bases for J; bases not matched to a gene: 7. Germline values: CDR1 SGHAT, CDR2 FQNNGV. The CDR3 length is 18 residues. This record comes from a study of CD8+ T cells in alopecia areata. Study at large: It was oral tofacitinib, at 5 to 10 mg twice daily, that treated patients received. Whole-study findings and limits: Normal scalp had lower clonality than lesional scalp, with alopecia totalis/universalis lesions showing this most strongly.

TCR sequencing used cDNA made by reverse transcription of extracted RNA. Sequencing was performed with immunoSEQ multiplex PCR; in TCRdb, only in-frame clones are kept and a portion is missing. This sample yields roughly 15,000 clones, of which 45% to 65% are seen a single time; about 12% belongs to the top ten. Peripheral blood and lesional scalp punch biopsies were taken from alopecia areata patients. This clonotype was obtained from a human donor with alopecia areata. Input material: skin. V usage is TRBV11-2 and J usage is TRBJ2-3; 11 bases are shared with TRBD2. This CDR3 is CASSLLLAGGRSTDTQYF. CDR3 nucleotides: TGTGCCAGCAGCTTACTCTTAGCGGGAGGGCGGAGCACAGATACGCAGTATTTT.